The 22 T cell receptor beta chains given below trace back to one sample, sequenced in a study of cytomegalovirus exposure and HLA in healthy donors. The PCR employed 60 Vbeta primers together with 13 Jbeta primers. Method: immunoSEQ multiplex PCR; TCRdb's copy keeps in-frame clones and lacks some. The table shows fewer than 250,000 clones, with 79% occurring only once. Sequencing was performed on PBMCs. The receptor set was obtained from a woman between 18 and 30 years old in good health and CMV-seronegative.

The chain has TRBV5-8 and TRBJ1-4; D gene ambiguous. V dropped 0 bases and J dropped 13 bases, with 7 bases sitting between them. Germline V gene lookup returns CDR1 SGHTS and CDR2 YDEGEE. This CDR3 has 11 residues. In nucleotides, the CDR3 is TGTGCCAGCAGCTTGGGAGGAGGACTGTTTTTT. This gives the protein CASSLGGGLFF. Together with reference TRBV5-8 and TRBJ1-4, the CDR3 gives the full variable domain: EAGVTQSPTHLIKTRGQQATLRCSPISGHTSVYWYQQALGLGLQFLLWYDEGEERNRGNFPPRFSGRQFPNYSSELNVNALELEDSALYLCASSLGGGLFFGSGTQLSVL.

The genes are TRBV5-6 and TRBJ2-1, with D perhaps matching TRBD2 (7 bases). Germline lookup yields CDR1 SGHDT and CDR2 YYEEEE. This CDR3 is 15 amino acids long. V was clipped by 5 bases and J by 8 bases, with 20 bases between them. The CDR3 spells CASRSSGGQFDEQFF. The CDR3 nucleotides are TGTGCCAGCAGAAGTTCCGGGGGGCAGTTCGATGAGCAGTTCTTC.

CDR3 bases: TGTGCCAGCAGTACCCTGACTAGCGGGACCGGGAAGAGCACAGATACGCAGTATTTT. Its translation is CASSTLTSGTGKSTDTQYF. The chain uses TRBV27 and TRBJ2-3; 11 positions agree with TRBD2. Per germline, CDR1 MNHEY and CDR2 SMNVEV (reference sequence). The length of the CDR3 is 19 residues. Trimming removed 5 bases from V and 0 bases from J; junction bases left unmatched: 13.

CDR3 in DNA: TGTGCCAGCAGCACAGGACTAGCGGGCGATTACGAGCAGTACTTC. Translating gives CASSTGLAGDYEQYF. This chain uses TRBV7-3 with TRBJ2-7, with 11 bases fitting TRBD2. Germline CDR1 SGHTA, CDR2 FQGTGA. V was clipped by 5 bases and J by 4 bases; unmatched bases: 7. This CDR3 comprises 15 residues.

This chain links TRBV9 with TRBJ2-7; tentative D call: TRBD1 (5 bases). Germline lookup yields CDR1 SGDLS and CDR2 YYNGEE. V was trimmed by 4 bases and J by 2 bases, leaving 10 bases between them. This CDR3 region has 13 residues. The CDR3, as DNA: TGTGCCAGCAGCAGCAGGGAAACCTACGAGCAGTACTTC. It yields the protein CASSSRETYEQYF.

The chain couples TRBV6-6 to TRBJ2-2; no firm D call. V lost 5 bases and J lost 8, with 15 bases in between. The germline gives CDR1 MNHNY, CDR2 SVGAGI (reference sequence). This CDR3 comprises 14 residues. CDR3 in amino acids: CASSNRGPGGELFF. In DNA form, the CDR3 reads TGTGCCAGCAGTAATCGAGGTCCCGGGGGGGAGCTGTTTTTT.

This clone was observed a few times. The V gene is TRBV10-3, the J gene TRBJ2-3; 11 positions agree with TRBD2. The CDR3 totals 16 residues. The junction had 5 bases not matched to a gene; V was cut back by 4 bases and J by 2 bases. Germline V gene sequence: CDR1 ENHRY, CDR2 SYGVKD. DNA of the CDR3: TGTGCCATCAGTGGAGGGACTAGCGGACCCACAGATACGCAGTATTTT. It is translated as CAISGGTSGPTDTQYF.

V gene TRBV18 combines with J gene TRBJ1-1; 8 nucleotides align to TRBD1. Germline values: CDR1 KGHSH, CDR2 LQKENI. V gave up 3 bases and J gave up 6 bases; unmatched junction bases: 6. CDR3 length: 14 amino acids. The CDR3 DNA follows: TGTGCCAGCTCACCCGGACAGGGAAGCCCTGAAGCTTTCTTT. It specifies CASSPGQGSPEAFF.

The rearrangement uses TRBV11-2 and TRBJ2-7, with 8 bases identical to TRBD1. V was pared by 5 bases and J by 0 bases, with 6 bases of the junction left unmatched. CDR1 SGHAT and CDR2 FQNNGV come from the germline V gene. This CDR3 has 15 amino acids. CDR3 sequence reads: CASSRDRLSSYEQYF. The CDR3 bases are TGTGCCAGCAGCCGGGACAGGTTAAGCTCCTACGAGCAGTACTTC.

The chain recombines TRBV2 with TRBJ1-2; 9 nucleotides match TRBD1. The CDR3 spans 13 residues. V was pared by 6 bases and J by 8 bases, with 7 bases of the junction left unmatched. Germline V gene lookup returns CDR1 SNHLY and CDR2 FYNNEI. The CDR3 protein is CASSLQGARGYTF. The DNA of the CDR3 is TGTGCCAGCAGCTTACAGGGGGCGCGGGGCTACACCTTC.

The chain carries TRBV25-1 and TRBJ1-1, with D perhaps matching TRBD1 (5 bases). Per germline, CDR1 MGHDK and CDR2 SYGVNS. V lost 0 bases to trimming and J lost 7 bases, with 9 bases between them. The CDR3 covers 13 residues. This CDR3 is CASSEYFQGEAFF. CDR3 DNA: TGTGCCAGCAGTGAATATTTCCAGGGTGAAGCTTTCTTT.

J is TRBJ2-1 and V is TRBV5-1; no firm D call. CDR3 size: 15 residues. Germline V gene lookup returns CDR1 SGHRS and CDR2 YFSETQ. V was clipped by 2 bases and J by 2 bases, with 11 bases between them. Here the CDR3 DNA reads TGCGCCAGCAGCTTTGAACAGAGTCCCTACAATGAGCAGTTCTTC. The encoded protein is CASSFEQSPYNEQFF.

V and J are TRBV19 and TRBJ2-2; the D is unclear. The CDR3 spans 14 residues. The V end was cut by 3 bases, the J end by 3 bases, with 8 bases between. Germline-derived CDR1 and CDR2 are LNHDA and SQIVND (reference sequence). The CDR3 nucleotides read TGTGCCAGTAGTATGCCCGGTTACACCGGGGAGCTGTTTTTT. The encoded protein is CASSMPGYTGELFF.

This clone was recorded only once. As DNA, the CDR3 is TGTGCCAGCAGCGTATTGACGGGGGGGCAAACAGATACGCAGTATTTT. Protein product: CASSVLTGGQTDTQYF. The chain joins TRBV9 to TRBJ2-3, with 8 bases lining up with TRBD2. The V gene end was trimmed by 1 base and the J gene end by 3 bases; junction bases not matched to a gene: 7. CDR3 length equals 16 residues. Germline assignment: CDR1 SGDLS and CDR2 YYNGEE. The full variable domain, completed using reference TRBV9 and TRBJ2-3, is DSGVTQTPKHLITATGQRVTLRCSPRSGDLSVYWYQQSLDQGLQFLIQYYNGEERAKGNILERFSAQQFPDLHSELNLSSLELGDSALYFCASSVLTGGQTDTQYFGPGTRLTVL.

The chain joins TRBV6-5 to TRBJ2-3; maybe TRBD1 (7 bases). V was shortened by 4 bases and J by 1 base, with 9 bases between the two germline ends. The V gene's germline CDR1 is MNHEY and CDR2 SVGAGI. This CDR3 is built from 14 residues. The CDR3: CASSWRGRTDTQYF. The CDR3 nucleotides read TGTGCCAGCAGTTGGAGGGGGCGCACAGATACGCAGTATTTT.

The chain links TRBV28 to TRBJ1-5; 9 positions match TRBD1. The CDR3 extends over 15 amino acids. In germline, CDR1 is MDHEN, CDR2 SYDVKM. Losses at the gene ends were 5 bases for V and 3 bases for J; bases not matched to a gene: 5. CDR3 amino acids: CASSRDREFNQPQHF. Written as DNA, the CDR3 is TGTGCCAGCAGTCGGGACAGGGAGTTCAATCAGCCCCAGCATTTT.

This chain uses TRBV5-3 with TRBJ2-3; 9 positions agree with TRBD2. TRBV5-3 is an ORF for which the function is uncertain. J was trimmed by 9 bases and V by 0 bases; bases with no gene match: 20. The CDR3 covers 19 residues. CDR3 sequence (DNA): TGTGCCAGAAGCTTGGCCGGAAGCCACCCGGGACTAGCCTCCGGGACGCAGTATTTT. Encoded protein: CARSLAGSHPGLASGTQYF.

This clone has more than one count but fewer than ten. The chain links TRBV7-3 to TRBJ2-2; 7 nucleotides line up with TRBD2. The V gene end was trimmed by 1 base and the J gene end by 0 bases; junction bases not matched to a gene: 2. This CDR3 contains 16 residues. Germline loops: CDR1 SGHTA, CDR2 FQGTGA. CDR3 protein: CASSLRSGTNTGELFF. Here the CDR3 DNA reads TGTGCCAGCAGCTTAAGGAGCGGGACGAACACCGGGGAGCTGTTTTTT. The variable domain in full, completed from reference TRBV7-3 and TRBJ2-2, reads GAGVSQTPSNKVTEKGKYVELRCDPISGHTALYWYRQSLGQGPEFLIYFQGTGAADDSGLPNDRFFAVRPEGSVSTLKIQRTERGDSAVYLCASSLRSGTNTGELFFGEGSRLTVL.

The chain couples TRBV5-1 to TRBJ2-6, with 8 bases aligning to TRBD1. CDR1 is SGHRS, CDR2 YFSETQ, per germline. Germline trimming cut 4 bases from V and 0 bases from J; bases unmatched to any gene: 6. This CDR3 region has 17 residues. The CDR3 loop is CASSPRTGSSGANVLTF. CDR3 DNA: TGCGCCAGCAGCCCTAGGACAGGGTCCTCTGGGGCCAACGTCCTGACTTTC.

The chain joins TRBV6-5 to TRBJ1-2; D unclear. CDR1 is MNHEY, CDR2 SVGAGI, per germline. CDR3 length equals 15 residues. V was clipped by 4 bases and J by 0 bases, with 12 bases between them. CDR3 nucleotide sequence: TGTGCCAGCAGTTCTCAGGACGGGGCTAACTATGGCTACACCTTC. Encoded protein: CASSSQDGANYGYTF.

This rearrangement joins TRBV19 to TRBJ2-4, with 7 bases fitting TRBD1. The germline V gene encodes CDR1 LNHDA and CDR2 SQIVND (reference sequence). V gave up 7 bases and J gave up 1 base; unmatched junction bases: 4. There are 14 residues in the CDR3. DNA for the CDR3: TGTGCCAGTACCGAACAGGGGGCCAAAAACATTCAGTACTTC. Amino acids: CASTEQGAKNIQYF. The whole variable domain, filled in from reference TRBV19 and TRBJ2-4, reads DGGITQSPKYLFRKEGQNVTLSCEQNLNHDAMYWYRQDPGQGLRLIYYSQIVNDFQKGDIAEGYSVSREKKESFPLTVTSAQKNPTAFYLCASTEQGAKNIQYFGAGTRLSVL.

The chain combines TRBV4-1 with TRBJ2-2, with TRBD1 as a possible D gene (5 bases). The V end was cut by 4 bases, the J end by 0 bases, with 9 bases between. The CDR3 length is 15 residues. Germline V gene sequence: CDR1 MGHRA, CDR2 YSYEKL. Here the CDR3 DNA reads TGCGCCAGCAGCCTAGGACAAGCGAACACCGGGGAGCTGTTTTTT. Its protein is CASSLGQANTGELFF.